This TCR beta chain originates from a study of cytomegalovirus exposure and HLA in healthy donors. About the research overall: Earlier work reported 110 million or so unique TCR beta sequences from 170 million or so T cells. The study's findings and limits: A later analysis found that most CMV-associated TCR beta chains appeared HLA-restricted. In the analysis, some V segments, TRBV6-2 and TRBV6-3 included, were excluded as indistinguishable.

Vbeta (60) and Jbeta (13) primers were used in the PCR. Profiling relied on immunoSEQ multiplex PCR, and the TCRdb table lists in-frame clones only, not all of them. The sample includes about 60,000 clones, over 65% of them seen just once. This CDR3 has 14 residues. Germline-derived CDR1 and CDR2 are LNHDA and SQIVND (reference sequence). V lost 11 bases, J lost 8 bases, and 21 bases lay in between. Unrecorded immune exposure was likely among donors, who were nominally healthy when sampled. Remarks on this clone: The target antigen is unknown.

The sequence was obtained from a man aged 35-49 years in good health and CMV-seropositive. J is TRBJ1-4 and V is TRBV19; tentatively, D is TRBD1 (6 bases). Sequences were obtained from PBMCs. The CDR3 DNA sequence: TGTGCCTCCGCTTATCGGGACAACGGCGAAAAACTGTTTTTT. This encodes CASAYRDNGEKLFF.